This T cell receptor beta chain stems from a study of T cell responses to AZD1222 COVID-19 vaccine. Assay: immunoSEQ multiplex PCR; the TCRdb copy retains only in-frame clones and omits some. The sample holds under 150,000 clones, approximately 78% seen once. The length of the CDR3 is 13 residues. Trimming cost V 6 bases and J 10 bases; bases outside gene matches: 6. Germline CDR1 MNHEY, CDR2 SVGAGI. This rearrangement joins TRBV6-5 to TRBJ1-6, with TRBD1 matching over 7 bases. The TCR originated in an adult in good health. Sequenced here: peripheral blood, sampled on day 0 of MenACWY control vaccination. CDR3 bases: TGTGCCAGCAGATGGGACAGAAGATCACCCCTCCACTTT. This gives the protein CASRWDRRSPLHF.